Here is one TCR beta chain with its context. Its specificity is not known. Sequencing was performed with immunoSEQ multiplex PCR; in TCRdb, only in-frame clones are kept and a portion is missing. The sample lists under 70,000 clones, around 87% occurring once. Germline V gene lookup returns CDR1 LNHNV and CDR2 YYDKDF (reference sequence). CDR3 length: 15 residues. The V end lost 9 bases, the J end lost 4 bases, and 16 bases lay between the germline ends. During the collection period, no donor immune events like infections were recorded. This sample is drawn from a study of identifying expanded T cells in peripheral blood. Notes on the study in general: Technical replicates showed around 1.2 changed clones; about 2 weeks roughly 16; four weeks 19. Approximately two-week clone count variance significantly increased as total template count grew.

This chain links TRBV15 with TRBJ2-6, with a weak D call TRBD2 (5 bases). This TCR was sampled from a person aged 18 to 70 in good health. Sequences were obtained from blood. DNA for the CDR3: TGTGCCACGACCCACGAGGGCACCGGGGCCAACGTCCTGACTTTC. Its protein is CATTHEGTGANVLTF.